This TCR beta chain stems from a study of response to subunit inactivated influenza vaccine. MiXCR, run by TCRdb on the RT-PCR reads, gives a single entry per CDR3 protein. The sample lists some 640,000 distinct CDR3 sequences, more than 11% occurring once. General observations from the study: Authors suggested each seasonal flu vaccination may recruit only limited numbers of new T cells.

Germline assignment: CDR1 SEHNR and CDR2 FQNEAQ (reference sequence). After removal of 3 bases from V and 0 bases from J, the junction contained 3 bases not matched to a gene. The CDR3 extends over 15 amino acids. Worth noting for this clonotype: Its antigen remains unidentified.

The TCR originated in a man aged 50 to 59 who received an inactivated influenza vaccine. The V and J genes are TRBV7-9 and TRBJ2-7, with 9 bases lining up with TRBD2. This specimen was PBMCs from blood, taken 14 to 15 days before vaccination. In DNA form, the CDR3 reads TGTGCCAGCAGCTTGTCAGCGGGAGGCTCCTACGAGCAGTACTTC. This gives the protein CASSLSAGGSYEQYF. The full variable domain, with the rest looked up from reference TRBV7-9 and TRBJ2-7, is DTGVSQNPRHKITKRGQNVTFRCDPISEHNRLYWYRQTLGQGPEFLTYFQNEAQLEKSRLLSDRFSAERPKGSFSTLEIQRTEQGDSAMYLCASSLSAGGSYEQYFGPGTRLTVT.